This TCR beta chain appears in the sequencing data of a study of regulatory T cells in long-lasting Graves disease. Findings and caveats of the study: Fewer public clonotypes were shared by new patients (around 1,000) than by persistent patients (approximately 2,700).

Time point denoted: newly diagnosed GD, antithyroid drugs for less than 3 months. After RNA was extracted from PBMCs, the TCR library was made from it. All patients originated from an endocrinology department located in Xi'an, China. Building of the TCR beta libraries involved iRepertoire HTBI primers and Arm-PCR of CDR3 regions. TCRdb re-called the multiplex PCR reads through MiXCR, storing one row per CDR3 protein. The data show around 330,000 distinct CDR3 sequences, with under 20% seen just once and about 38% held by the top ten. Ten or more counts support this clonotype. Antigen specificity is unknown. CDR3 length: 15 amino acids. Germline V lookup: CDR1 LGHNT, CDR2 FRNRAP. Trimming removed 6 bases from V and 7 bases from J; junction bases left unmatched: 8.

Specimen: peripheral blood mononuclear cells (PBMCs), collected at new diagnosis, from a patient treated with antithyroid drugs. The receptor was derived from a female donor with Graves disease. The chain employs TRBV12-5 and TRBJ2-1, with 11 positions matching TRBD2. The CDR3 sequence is CASGRTGTSGNEQFF. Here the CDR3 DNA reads TGTGCTAGTGGGCGTACCGGGACTAGCGGTAATGAGCAGTTCTTC.